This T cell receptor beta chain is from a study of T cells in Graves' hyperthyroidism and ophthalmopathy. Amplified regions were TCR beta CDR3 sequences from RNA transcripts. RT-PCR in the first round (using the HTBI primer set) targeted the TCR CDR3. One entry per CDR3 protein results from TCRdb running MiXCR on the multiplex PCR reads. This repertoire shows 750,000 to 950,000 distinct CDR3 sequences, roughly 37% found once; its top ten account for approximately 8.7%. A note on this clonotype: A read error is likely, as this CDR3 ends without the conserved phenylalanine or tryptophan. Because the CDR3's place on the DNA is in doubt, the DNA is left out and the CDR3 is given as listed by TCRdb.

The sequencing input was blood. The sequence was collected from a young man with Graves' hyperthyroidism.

This CDR3 reads CASGLVPGDPKI. The chain uses TRBV12-5 and TRBJ1-2; TRBD1 is the table's D call and was not checked against the DNA. The CDR3 has 12 residues if both end residues are counted. Germline loops: CDR1 LGHNT, CDR2 FRNRAP.